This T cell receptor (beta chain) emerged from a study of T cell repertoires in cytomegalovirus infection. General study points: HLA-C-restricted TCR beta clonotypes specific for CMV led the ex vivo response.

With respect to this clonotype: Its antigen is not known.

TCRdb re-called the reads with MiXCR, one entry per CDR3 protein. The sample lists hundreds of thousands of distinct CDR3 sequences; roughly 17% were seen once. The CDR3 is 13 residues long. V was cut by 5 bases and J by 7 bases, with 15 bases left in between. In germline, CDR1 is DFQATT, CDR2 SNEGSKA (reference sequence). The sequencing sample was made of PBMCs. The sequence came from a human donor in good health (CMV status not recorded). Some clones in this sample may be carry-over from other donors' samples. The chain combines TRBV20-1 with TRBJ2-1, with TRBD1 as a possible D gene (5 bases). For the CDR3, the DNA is TGCAGTGCTTTCATTCAGGGTGGGAATGAGCAGTTCTTC. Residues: CSAFIQGGNEQFF.